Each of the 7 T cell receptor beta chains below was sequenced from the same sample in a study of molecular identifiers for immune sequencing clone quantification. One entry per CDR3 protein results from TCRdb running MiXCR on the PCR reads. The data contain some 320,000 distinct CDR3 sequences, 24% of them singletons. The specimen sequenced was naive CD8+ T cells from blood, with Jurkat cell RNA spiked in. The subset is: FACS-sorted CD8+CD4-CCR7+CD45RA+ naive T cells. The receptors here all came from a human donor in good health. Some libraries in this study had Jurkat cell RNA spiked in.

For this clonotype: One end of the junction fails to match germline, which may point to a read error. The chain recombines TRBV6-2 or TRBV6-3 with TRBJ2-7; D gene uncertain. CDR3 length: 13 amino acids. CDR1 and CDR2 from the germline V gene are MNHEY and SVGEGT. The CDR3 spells CASSPGPSSEQYF. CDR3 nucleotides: TGTGCCAGCAGCCCTGGGCCCTCCTCCGAGCAGTACTTC.

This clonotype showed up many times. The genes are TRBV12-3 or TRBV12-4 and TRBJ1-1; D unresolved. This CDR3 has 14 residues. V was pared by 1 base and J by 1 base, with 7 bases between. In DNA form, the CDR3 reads TGTGCCAGCAGTTTAGTCTTGGGGAACACTGAAGCTTTCTTT. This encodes CASSLVLGNTEAFF.

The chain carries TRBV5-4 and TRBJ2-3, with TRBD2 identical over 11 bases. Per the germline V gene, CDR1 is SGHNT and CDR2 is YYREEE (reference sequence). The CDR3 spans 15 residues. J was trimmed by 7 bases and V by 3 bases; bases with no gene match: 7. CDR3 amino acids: CASSSPSGGLNTQYF. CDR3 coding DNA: TGTGCCAGCAGCTCCCCTAGCGGGGGGTTGAATACGCAGTATTTT.

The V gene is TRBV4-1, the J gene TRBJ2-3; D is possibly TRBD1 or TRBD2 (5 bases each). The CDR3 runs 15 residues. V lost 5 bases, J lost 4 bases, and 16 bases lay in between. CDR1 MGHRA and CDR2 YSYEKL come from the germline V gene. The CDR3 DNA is TGCGCCAGCAGCTTTAGTGTCGGGGCCCCAGATACGCAGTATTTT. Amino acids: CASSFSVGAPDTQYF.

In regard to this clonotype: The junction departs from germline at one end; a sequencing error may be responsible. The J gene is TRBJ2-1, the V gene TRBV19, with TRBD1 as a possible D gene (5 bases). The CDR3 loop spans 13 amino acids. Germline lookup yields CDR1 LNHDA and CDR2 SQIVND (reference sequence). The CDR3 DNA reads TGTGCCAGTAGTATCGACAGCTACAATGAGCAGTCCTTC. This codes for CASSIDSYNEQSF.

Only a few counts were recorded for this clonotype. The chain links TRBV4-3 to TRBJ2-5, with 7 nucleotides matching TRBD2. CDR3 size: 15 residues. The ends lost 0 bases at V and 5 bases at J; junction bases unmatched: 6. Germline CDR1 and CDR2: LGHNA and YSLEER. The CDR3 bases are TGCGCCAGCAGCCAAGATGTCCAGGGAGGGGAGACCCAGTACTTC. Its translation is CASSQDVQGGETQYF.

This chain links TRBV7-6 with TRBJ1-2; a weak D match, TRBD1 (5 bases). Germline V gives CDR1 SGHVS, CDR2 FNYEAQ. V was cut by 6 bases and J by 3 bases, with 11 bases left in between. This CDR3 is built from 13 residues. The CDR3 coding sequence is TGTGCCAGCAGGGATCAGGGTGACTATGGCTACACCTTC. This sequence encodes CASRDQGDYGYTF.